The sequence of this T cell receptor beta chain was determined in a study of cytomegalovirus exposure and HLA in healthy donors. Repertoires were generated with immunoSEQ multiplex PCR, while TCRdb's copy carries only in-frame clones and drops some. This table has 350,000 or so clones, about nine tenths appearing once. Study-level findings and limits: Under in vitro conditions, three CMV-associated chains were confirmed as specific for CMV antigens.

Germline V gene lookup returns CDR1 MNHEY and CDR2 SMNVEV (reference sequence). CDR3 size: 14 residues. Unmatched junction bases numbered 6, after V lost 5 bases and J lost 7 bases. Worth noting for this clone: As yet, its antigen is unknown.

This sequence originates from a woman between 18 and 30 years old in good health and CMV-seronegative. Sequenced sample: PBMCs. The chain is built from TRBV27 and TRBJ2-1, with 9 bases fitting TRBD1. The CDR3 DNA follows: TGTGCCAGCAGTCCCAGACAGGGGGGGAATGAGCAGTTCTTC. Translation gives CASSPRQGGNEQFF.